This T cell receptor (beta chain) was recovered during a study of PD-L1 blockade in urothelial cancer. Overall study context: Once treatment had started, blood was analyzed at 3 weeks (second dose) and again at 6 weeks.

CDR1 and CDR2 (germline): MNHNY, SVGAGI (reference sequence). The CDR3 loop spans 14 amino acids. Trimming took 6 bases from V and 0 from J, leaving 11 bases between them. Sequencing was performed with immunoSEQ multiplex PCR; in TCRdb, only in-frame clones are kept and a portion is missing. The repertoire holds about 30,000 clones, with roughly 86% as singletons. This TCR derives from a man aged 50 or older with urothelial cancer. V usage is TRBV6-6 and J usage is TRBJ1-1, with D tentatively TRBD1 (6 bases). This specimen was PBMCs, taken around atezolizumab (anti-PD-L1) treatment. CDR3 nucleotides: TGTGCCAGCAGGACCGGGACACTGAACACTGAAGCTTTCTTT. Its protein is CASRTGTLNTEAFF.